This entry describes one TCR beta chain. TCRdb used MiXCR to reprocess the 5' RACE reads, holding one entry per CDR3 protein. The repertoire includes about 76,000 distinct CDR3 sequences, roughly 10% of them detected once, and about 4.8% sits in the top ten. This entry belongs to a study of early T cells in non-severe SARS-CoV-2 infection. V was pared by 0 bases and J by 7 bases, with 19 bases between. The germline CDR1 and CDR2 sequences are LGHNA and YSLEER. The CDR3 has 17 residues. Sample: whole blood. This chain joins TRBV4-3 and TRBJ1-5; D ambiguous. The clonotype was recovered from an adult who was a healthcare worker with PCR-confirmed SARS-CoV-2 infection or an uninfected control (not recorded which). The CDR3 DNA sequence: TGCGCCAGCAGCCAAGATCTTTTGGCGGTTAGTGAGCAGCCCCAGCATTTT. It yields the protein CASSQDLLAVSEQPQHF.